This TCR beta chain was recorded in a study of CD8 T cells in ankylosing spondylitis (dated by TCRdb to about 2017). Study-level background: The study set out to find disease-linked TCR variants by profiling T cell receptor beta repertoires in ankylosing spondylitis patients and healthy donors. Peripheral blood samples were taken, and synovial fluid was additionally collected from ankylosing spondylitis patients. The full study cohort was made up of 25 ankylosing spondylitis patients and 108 healthy donors.

This clonotype was seen a handful of times. Its antigen target is currently unknown. No base quality information exists; no much larger clone differs at one position. What the authors observed across the whole study: In peripheral blood, the disease-linked clones were found at relatively low frequencies and had a CD8+ phenotype. Significant enrichment of the disease-linked clones was reported in matched synovial fluid samples from ankylosing spondylitis patients. Blood from ankylosing spondylitis patients appeared to be characterized by a TCR beta motif composed of under 10 highly homologous amino acid variants. Some motif variants were previously reported in synovial fluid and blood of reactive arthritis patients, suggesting common disease-initiation mechanisms.

Cut back by 3 bases and 8 bases, the V and J ends lie 11 bases apart. Sequences SGHNT (CDR1) and YENEEA (CDR2) are obtained from the germline V gene. From the cysteine up to the phenylalanine, the CDR3 has a length of 12 residues. Only the CDR3 DNA is retained, 36 bases long and in frame from the first base. Data came from an Illumina HiSeq 2500. Quantitative 5'-RACE with molecular barcodes was the method used to prepare the TCR beta libraries. As for the authors' bioinformatics: A new computational method based on a probabilistic model of VDJ rearrangement was used to identify disease-linked TCR variants. In TCRdb, the public reads were trimmed at Q25 with fastp and aligned with MiXCR, with productive beta chains retained. Every distinct CDR3 protein forms one entry, paired with its most common genes and DNA. Here the V and J calls rest on TCRdb's processing, not on the authors' analysis. The sample includes just under 350,000 distinct CDR3 sequences, with about 14% observed a single time. About 1% of the sample rests with the top ten.

The sequenced sample consisted of blood, either unsorted or a sorted T cell fraction (not recorded which). The clonotype comes from a male donor with ankylosing spondylitis or in good health (not recorded which). The rearranged segments are TRBV11-3 and TRBJ2-7; there is no confident call for the D gene. The nucleotide sequence is TGTGCCAGCAGCTTCAACAGACAAAAGCAGTACTTC. Its protein product is CASSFNRQKQYF.